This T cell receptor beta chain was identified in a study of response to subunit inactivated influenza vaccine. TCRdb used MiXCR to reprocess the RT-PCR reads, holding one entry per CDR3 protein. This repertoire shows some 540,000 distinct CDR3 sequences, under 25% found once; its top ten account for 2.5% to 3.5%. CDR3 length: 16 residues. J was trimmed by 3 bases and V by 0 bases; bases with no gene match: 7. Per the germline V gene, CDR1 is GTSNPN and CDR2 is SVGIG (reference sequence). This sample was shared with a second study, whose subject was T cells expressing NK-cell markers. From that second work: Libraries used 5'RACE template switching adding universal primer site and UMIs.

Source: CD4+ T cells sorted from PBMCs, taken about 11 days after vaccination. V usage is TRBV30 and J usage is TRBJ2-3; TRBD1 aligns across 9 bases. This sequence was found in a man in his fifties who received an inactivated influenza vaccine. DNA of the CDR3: TGTGCCTGGAGTGTACCGGGACAGGGCCCTACAGATACGCAGTATTTT. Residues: CAWSVPGQGPTDTQYF.